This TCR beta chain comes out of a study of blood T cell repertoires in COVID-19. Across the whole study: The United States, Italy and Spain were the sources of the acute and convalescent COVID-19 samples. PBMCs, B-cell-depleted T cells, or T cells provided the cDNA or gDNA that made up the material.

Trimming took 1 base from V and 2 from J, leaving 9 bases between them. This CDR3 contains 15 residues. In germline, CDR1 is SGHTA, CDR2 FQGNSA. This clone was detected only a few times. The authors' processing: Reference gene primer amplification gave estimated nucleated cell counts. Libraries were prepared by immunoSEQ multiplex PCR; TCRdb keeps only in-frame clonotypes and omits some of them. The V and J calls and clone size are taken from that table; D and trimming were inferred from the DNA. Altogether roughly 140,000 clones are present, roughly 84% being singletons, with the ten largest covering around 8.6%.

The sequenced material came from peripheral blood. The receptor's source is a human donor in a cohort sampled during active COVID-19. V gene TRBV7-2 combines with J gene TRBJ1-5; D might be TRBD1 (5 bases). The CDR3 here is CASSLDGRGNQPQHF. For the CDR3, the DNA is TGTGCCAGCAGCTTAGACGGCAGGGGCAATCAGCCCCAGCATTTT.